These 29 T cell receptor beta chains were all obtained from the same sample, sequenced in a study of T cells expressing NK-cell markers. TCRdb reprocessed the 5' RACE reads, with one entry per CDR3 protein and no DNA. Its table lists about 260,000 distinct CDR3 sequences. Sequenced material: blood T cells: a sorted CD56 or NKG2C T cell subset, CD4+ or CD8+ T cells, or bulk PBMC T cells (not recorded which). Receptors originate from a man between 18 and 35 years old in good health.

The J gene is TRBJ1-6, the V gene TRBV12-3 or TRBV12-4; TCRdb names TRBD1, which stays unverified in the absence of DNA. The CDR3 extends over 14 amino acids. The CDR3 sequence is CASSPREMDSPLHF.

The rearrangement links TRBV20-1 to TRBJ2-1; TCRdb proposes TRBD2, but this gene call is untestable without DNA. This CDR3 is built from 14 residues. The germline V gene encodes CDR1 DFQATT and CDR2 SNEGSKA (reference sequence). CDR3 loop: CSAPVGRENNEQFF.

The chain recombines TRBV20-1 with TRBJ2-1; TCRdb's D call of TRBD2 is untestable without DNA. The germline CDR1 and CDR2 sequences are DFQATT and SNEGSKA (reference sequence). CDR3 length: 12 amino acids. The CDR3 reads CSASGRADEQFF.

This chain connects TRBV10-1 to TRBJ2-1; the D call from TCRdb, TRBD2, cannot be confirmed without DNA. The germline V gene encodes CDR1 WNHNN and CDR2 SYGVQD (reference sequence). The CDR3 is 15 residues long. CDR3 sequence reads: CARSAPGLGNNEQFF.

The chain is built from TRBV19 and TRBJ1-5; without DNA, the TCRdb call of TRBD1 cannot be checked. CDR1 is LNHDA, CDR2 SQIVND, per germline (reference sequence). There are 14 residues in the CDR3. The CDR3 reads CASRTGTINQPQHF.

This chain uses TRBV20-1 with TRBJ2-1; the TCRdb D gene call, TRBD1, has no DNA to confirm it. Per germline, CDR1 DFQATT and CDR2 SNEGSKA (reference sequence). This CDR3 spans 14 amino acids. The CDR3 sequence is CSAKGVAREAEQFF.

The chain links TRBV29-1 to TRBJ2-7; the TCRdb D gene call, TRBD2, has no DNA to confirm it. The CDR3 has 14 amino acids. Germline-derived CDR1 and CDR2 are SQVTM and ANQGSEA. CDR3 sequence reads: CSVVPSGRGYEQYF.

The chain couples TRBV12-3 or TRBV12-4 to TRBJ1-2; there is no DNA to check the TCRdb D call of TRBD1. The CDR3 totals 14 residues. The chain's CDR3 is CASSAPGQGYGYTF.

The J gene is TRBJ2-1, the V gene TRBV20-1; TCRdb designates TRBD2, a call that cannot be tested without DNA. The CDR3 length is 14 residues. In germline, CDR1 is DFQATT, CDR2 SNEGSKA (reference sequence). The chain's CDR3 is CSARAGAGYNEQFF.

J is TRBJ1-4 and V is TRBV12-3 or TRBV12-4; lacking DNA, the TRBD1 call made by TCRdb goes unchecked. The CDR3 length is 14 residues. Here the CDR3 reads CASSLQGGDEKLFF.

The rearrangement joins TRBV20-1 to TRBJ2-5; the TRBD2 assignment by TCRdb is unverifiable without DNA. CDR1 and CDR2 (germline): DFQATT, SNEGSKA (reference sequence). The CDR3 totals 12 residues. Here the CDR3 reads CSARGDSFTQYF.

The genes are TRBV28 and TRBJ1-1; TCRdb outputs TRBD1, but without DNA this stays unchecked. The germline CDR1 and CDR2 sequences are MDHEN and SYDVKM. The CDR3 runs 12 residues. This CDR3 reads CASSYGQGAAFF.

V is TRBV27 and J is TRBJ1-5. CDR1 MNHEY and CDR2 SMNVEV come from the germline V gene (reference sequence). The CDR3 spans 15 residues. The CDR3 reads CASSPTDPRGQPQHF.

The CDR3 here is CASRSGQGEQYF. The chain links TRBV12-3 or TRBV12-4 to TRBJ2-7; TCRdb returns TRBD1, unconfirmable since there is no DNA. CDR3 length: 12 amino acids.

The V and J genes are TRBV11-1 and TRBJ2-5. The length of the CDR3 is 15 residues. CDR1 is SGHAT, CDR2 FQDESV, per germline (reference sequence). Here the CDR3 reads CASSSDVGPQETQYF.

The V and J genes are TRBV12-5 and TRBJ1-3; no DNA is available, so the TRBD1 call from TCRdb remains unchecked. The CDR3 consists of 18 residues. Germline lookup yields CDR1 LGHNT and CDR2 FRNRAP. CDR3 sequence: CASGQLQGLSFFGNTIYF.

The V call is TRBV20-1, the J call TRBJ2-3; the TRBD2 assignment by TCRdb is unverifiable without DNA. Germline CDR1 DFQATT, CDR2 SNEGSKA (reference sequence). The CDR3 extends over 16 amino acids. The CDR3 protein is CSAWTSGSSLTDTQYF.

The chain has TRBV23-1 and TRBJ2-1. TRBV23-1 belongs to the ORF category, with a function that is uncertain. CDR3 length: 14 amino acids. CDR3 in amino acids: CASSETFSVNEQFF.

The chain couples TRBV9 to TRBJ2-7; TCRdb reports TRBD2, a call that lacks DNA to check it against. There are 17 residues in the CDR3. CDR1 is SGDLS, CDR2 YYNGEE, per germline. The CDR3 loop is CASSVHAVGSGSNEQYF.

This sequence joins TRBV18 and TRBJ2-1; TCRdb names TRBD2, which stays unverified in the absence of DNA. The germline V gene has CDR1 KGHSH and CDR2 LQKENI. The CDR3 contains 16 residues. CDR3 region: CASSPTGTSGGHEQFF.

The chain recombines TRBV20-1 with TRBJ1-5. The CDR3 runs to 13 residues. Looked up from germline, CDR1 is DFQATT and CDR2 is SNEGSKA (reference sequence). CDR3 residues: CSASRSVNQPQHF.

This chain joins TRBV12-3 or TRBV12-4 and TRBJ2-1. CDR3 size: 15 residues. CDR3 region: CASRMGYSSYNEQFF.

The chain employs TRBV12-3 or TRBV12-4 and TRBJ2-3; absent DNA, TCRdb's TRBD1 call cannot be checked. The CDR3 spans 15 residues. The CDR3 here is CASVTGDTSTDTQYF.

The genes are TRBV7-8 and TRBJ2-3; TCRdb's D gene call, TRBD1, goes unchecked for lack of DNA. The CDR3 has 15 amino acids. Germline assignment: CDR1 SGHVS and CDR2 FQNEAQ. CDR3 in amino acids: CASSARQISTDTQYF.

The chain recombines TRBV29-1 with TRBJ2-1; TCRdb's assignment of TRBD1 cannot be checked, as there is no DNA. CDR1 and CDR2 (germline): SQVTM, ANQGSEA. This CDR3 comprises 17 residues. The CDR3 here is CSVTSGFGQGPYNEQFF.

CDR3 amino acids: CASSGTGQGQGEKLFF. This rearrangement joins TRBV5-1 to TRBJ1-4; TCRdb indicates TRBD1, and absent DNA this call remains unverified. Germline V gene sequence: CDR1 SGHRS, CDR2 YFSETQ. This CDR3 spans 16 amino acids.

The chain employs TRBV20-1 and TRBJ2-4; there is no DNA to check the TCRdb D call of TRBD2. This CDR3 comprises 14 residues. Germline V gene sequence: CDR1 DFQATT, CDR2 SNEGSKA (reference sequence). The CDR3 region is CSARDRAGGYIQYF.

V gene TRBV7-2 combines with J gene TRBJ2-7; TCRdb outputs TRBD2, but without DNA this stays unchecked. CDR3 length: 14 residues. Germline V CDR1 and CDR2: SGHTA, FQGNSA. The CDR3 loop reads CASSRPSGAYEQYF.

V is TRBV27 and J is TRBJ2-1; the TCRdb D gene call, TRBD2, has no DNA to confirm it. CDR3 length equals 17 residues. Looked up from germline, CDR1 is MNHEY and CDR2 is SMNVEV (reference sequence). The CDR3 reads CASRGWRGEGRYNEQFF.